This TCR beta chain appears in the sequencing data of a study of T cell changes during pregnancy in multiple sclerosis (dated by TCRdb to about 2019). About the full investigation: In women with multiple sclerosis, the researchers looked at how the T cell repertoire shifted as pregnancy progressed.

The library was prepared using the immunoSEQ multiplex PCR assay. TCRdb holds this immuneACCESS table with in-frame rearrangements only. Some clones are missing; in checked studies, unresolved V genes explain under half, and the rest has no known cause. The sample table shows over 100,000 clones, and around nine tenths are seen once. Together, the top ten hold approximately 1.4% of the sample. Looking up the germline V gene yields CDR1 SNHLY and CDR2 FYNNEI. Trimming takes 6 bases off V and 5 bases off J; junction bases not matched to a gene: 5. Counted from cysteine to phenylalanine, this CDR3 has 13 amino acids. Just the 39-base CDR3 DNA is kept, in frame starting at base 1. Turning to this clone: No cognate antigen has been identified for it. Base qualities are not at hand, and no much larger clone is one base apart.

The source material was peripheral blood, sampled in the third trimester of pregnancy. This receptor was obtained from a female donor with multiple sclerosis, enrolled in a pregnancy study. In this chain, TRBV2 is recombined with TRBJ1-1, and 8 junction bases match TRBD1. The sequenced DNA is TGTGCCAGCAGAGGACAGGGTCAGACTGAAGCTTTCTTT. Its translation is CASRGQGQTEAFF.